This T cell receptor beta chain came from a study of technical replicates of blood from a few donors. Generated by immunoSEQ multiplex PCR, the TCRdb table keeps only in-frame clones and is missing some. The sample records some 78,000 clones, approximately 95% being singletons. The CDR3 spans 15 residues. Germline V gene data show CDR1 as SGHVS and CDR2 as FNYEAQ. The V gene lost 0 bases and the J gene lost 9 bases, with 15 bases spanning the gap. This clone was seen a single time. The sequence was obtained from a human donor in good health. The gene calls are TRBV7-6 and TRBJ2-1; a weak D match, TRBD1 (5 bases). Sequencing used T cells isolated from PBMCs. This CDR3 is CASSLAPREKGEQFF. The CDR3 DNA reads as TGTGCCAGCAGCTTAGCCCCCAGGGAAAAGGGTGAGCAGTTCTTC.